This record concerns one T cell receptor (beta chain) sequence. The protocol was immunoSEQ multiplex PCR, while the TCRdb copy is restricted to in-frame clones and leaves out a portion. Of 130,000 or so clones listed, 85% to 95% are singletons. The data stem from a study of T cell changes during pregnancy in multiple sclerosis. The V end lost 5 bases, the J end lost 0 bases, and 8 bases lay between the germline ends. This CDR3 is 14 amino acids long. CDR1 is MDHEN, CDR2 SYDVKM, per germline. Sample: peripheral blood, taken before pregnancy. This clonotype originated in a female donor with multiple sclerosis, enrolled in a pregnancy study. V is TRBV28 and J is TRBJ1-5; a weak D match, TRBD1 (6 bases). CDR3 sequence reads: CASSKGGSNQPQHF. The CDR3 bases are TGTGCCAGCAGTAAAGGGGGTAGCAATCAGCCCCAGCATTTT. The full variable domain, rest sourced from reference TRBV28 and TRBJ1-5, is DVKVTQSSRYLVKRTGEKVFLECVQDMDHENMFWYRQDPGLGLRLIYFSYDVKMKEKGDIPEGYSVSREKKERFSLILESASTNQTSMYLCASSKGGSNQPQHFGDGTRLSIL.